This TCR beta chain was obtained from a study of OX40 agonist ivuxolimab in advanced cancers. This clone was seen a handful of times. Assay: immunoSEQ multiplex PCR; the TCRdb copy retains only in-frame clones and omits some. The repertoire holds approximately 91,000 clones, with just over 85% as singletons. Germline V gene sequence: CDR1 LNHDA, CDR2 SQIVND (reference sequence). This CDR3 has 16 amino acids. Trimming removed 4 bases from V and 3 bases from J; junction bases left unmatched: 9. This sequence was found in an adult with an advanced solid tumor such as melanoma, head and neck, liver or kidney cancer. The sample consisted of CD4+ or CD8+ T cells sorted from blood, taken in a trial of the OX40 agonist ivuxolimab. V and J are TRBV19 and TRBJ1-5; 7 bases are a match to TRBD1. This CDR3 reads CASSTGQDPVNQPQHF. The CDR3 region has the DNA TGTGCCAGTAGTACCGGACAGGATCCTGTCAATCAGCCCCAGCATTTT. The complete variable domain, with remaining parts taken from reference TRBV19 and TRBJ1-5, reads DGGITQSPKYLFRKEGQNVTLSCEQNLNHDAMYWYRQDPGQGLRLIYYSQIVNDFQKGDIAEGYSVSREKKESFPLTVTSAQKNPTAFYLCASSTGQDPVNQPQHFGDGTRLSIL.